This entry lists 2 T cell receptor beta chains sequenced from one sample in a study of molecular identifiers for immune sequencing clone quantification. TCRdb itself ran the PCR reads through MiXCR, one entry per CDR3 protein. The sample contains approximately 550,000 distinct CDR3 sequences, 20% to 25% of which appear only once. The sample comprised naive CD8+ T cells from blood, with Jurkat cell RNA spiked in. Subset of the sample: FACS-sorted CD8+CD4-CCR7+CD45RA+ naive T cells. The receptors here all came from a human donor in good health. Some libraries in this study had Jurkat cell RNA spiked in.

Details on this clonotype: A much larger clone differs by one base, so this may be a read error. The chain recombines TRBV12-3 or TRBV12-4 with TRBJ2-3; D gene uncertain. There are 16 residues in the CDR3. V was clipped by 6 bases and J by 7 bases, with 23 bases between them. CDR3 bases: TGTGCCAGCAGCCACACACATGGGGAAATCGCATATACGCAGTATTTT. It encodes CASSHTHGEIAYTQYF.

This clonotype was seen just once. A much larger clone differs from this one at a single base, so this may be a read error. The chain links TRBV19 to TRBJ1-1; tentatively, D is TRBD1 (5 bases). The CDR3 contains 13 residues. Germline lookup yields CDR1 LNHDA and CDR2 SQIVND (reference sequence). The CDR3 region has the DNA TGTGCCGGTAGTAAAGACAGCCACACTGAAGCTTTCTTT. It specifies CAGSKDSHTEAFF.